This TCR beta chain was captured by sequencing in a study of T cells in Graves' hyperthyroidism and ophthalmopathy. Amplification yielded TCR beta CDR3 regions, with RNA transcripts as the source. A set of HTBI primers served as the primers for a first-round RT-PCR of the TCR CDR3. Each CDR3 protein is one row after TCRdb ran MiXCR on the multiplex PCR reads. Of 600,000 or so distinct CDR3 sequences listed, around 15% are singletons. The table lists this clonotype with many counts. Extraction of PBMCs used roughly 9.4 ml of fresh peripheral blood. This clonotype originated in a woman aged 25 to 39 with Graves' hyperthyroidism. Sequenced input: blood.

The CDR3 spells CSARRLATKNEQFF. As DNA, the CDR3 is TGCAGTGCTAGAAGGCTAGCGACCAAGAATGAGCAGTTCTTC. This rearrangement joins TRBV20-1 to TRBJ2-1; D perhaps matches TRBD2 (6 bases). CDR1 and CDR2 (germline): DFQATT, SNEGSKA (reference sequence). Trimming pared 2 bases from V and 7 bases from J, leaving 15 bases between. The CDR3 is made up of 14 amino acids.